This T cell receptor (beta chain) stems from a study of T cells in Graves' hyperthyroidism and ophthalmopathy. Many counts were recorded for this clonotype. RNA transcripts were the template for amplifying TCR beta CDR3 regions. HTBI primers drove first-round RT-PCR of the TCR CDR3. MiXCR was run by TCRdb on the multiplex PCR reads, yielding one entry per CDR3 protein. Altogether approximately 570,000 distinct CDR3 sequences are present, 15% to 20% being singletons, with the ten largest covering over 45%. Material for sequencing was blood. The sequence derives from a man aged 35 to 55 with Graves' ophthalmopathy.

CDR3 nucleotides: TGTGCCAGCAGTCGGGGTCAGGGATTAGATTCCTACGAGCAGTACTTC. It specifies CASSRGQGLDSYEQYF. This rearrangement joins TRBV6-1 to TRBJ2-7; either TRBD1 or TRBD2 may fit D (5 bases each). Per the germline V gene, CDR1 is MNHNS and CDR2 is SASEGT. CDR3 length: 16 amino acids. Trimming removed 5 bases at V and 1 base at J, with 18 bases between.